The next 5 T cell receptor beta chains were all read from a single sample in a study of T cell changes during pregnancy in multiple sclerosis. Clones were sequenced by immunoSEQ multiplex PCR, and TCRdb holds only the in-frame ones, with some missing. The table includes 40,000 or so clones, approximately 90% detected once. The sequencing here drew on CD4+ T cells from peripheral blood mononuclear cells, taken in the first trimester of pregnancy. The receptors were gathered from a female donor in good health, enrolled as a control in a pregnancy study.

V is TRBV11-2 and J is TRBJ1-3; D gene unclear. The CDR3 loop spans 16 amino acids. V lost 3 bases and J 2 bases, leaving 14 bases between the germline ends. From germline, CDR1 is SGHAT and CDR2 FQNNGV. The CDR3 nucleotides read TGTGCCAGCAGCTTTCCGACGGGTGGTGCTGGAAACACCATATATTTT. This encodes CASSFPTGGAGNTIYF.

The chain couples TRBV28 to TRBJ1-1, with 7 bases that match TRBD1. Germline CDR1 is MDHEN and CDR2 is SYDVKM. The CDR3 is made up of 15 amino acids. V lost 4 bases and J lost 10; bases outside the gene matches: 15. The CDR3 loop reads CASSSRGRQGGSAFF. Here the CDR3 DNA reads TGTGCCAGCAGTTCAAGGGGTCGGCAGGGGGGTTCAGCTTTCTTT. Full variable domain (rest looked up from reference TRBV28 and TRBJ1-1): DVKVTQSSRYLVKRTGEKVFLECVQDMDHENMFWYRQDPGLGLRLIYFSYDVKMKEKGDIPEGYSVSREKKERFSLILESASTNQTSMYLCASSSRGRQGGSAFFGQGTRLTVV.

V usage is TRBV4-1 and J usage is TRBJ2-3; 8 bases match TRBD1. The germline CDR1 and CDR2 sequences are MGHRA and YSYEKL. The length of the CDR3 is 16 residues. V was pared by 4 bases and J by 1 base, with 7 bases of the junction left unmatched. This CDR3 reads CASSPGQGYGTDTQYF. DNA for the CDR3: TGCGCCAGCAGCCCAGGACAGGGTTATGGCACAGATACGCAGTATTTT.

This sequence joins TRBV28 and TRBJ1-2; the D is unclear. Germline V gene data show CDR1 as MDHEN and CDR2 as SYDVKM. V was trimmed by 6 bases and J by 4 bases, leaving 9 bases between them. The CDR3 length is 12 residues. The CDR3, as DNA: TGTGCCAGCAGCCAAGACATCTATGGCTACACCTTC. Its protein is CASSQDIYGYTF.

V usage is TRBV11-2 and J usage is TRBJ1-1, with D perhaps TRBD1 (5 bases). The CDR3 is 17 amino acids. CDR1 is SGHAT, CDR2 FQNNGV, per germline. The V end was cut by 1 base, the J end by 0 bases, with 15 bases between. The CDR3 sequence: CASSLAPGGLLNTEAFF. CDR3 DNA sequence: TGTGCCAGCAGCTTAGCCCCCGGGGGACTACTGAACACTGAAGCTTTCTTT. The variable domain in full, completed from reference TRBV11-2 and TRBJ1-1, reads EAGVAQSPRYKIIEKRQSVAFWCNPISGHATLYWYQQILGQGPKLLIQFQNNGVVDDSQLPKDRFSAERLKGVDSTLKIQPAKLEDSAVYLCASSLAPGGLLNTEAFFGQGTRLTVV.